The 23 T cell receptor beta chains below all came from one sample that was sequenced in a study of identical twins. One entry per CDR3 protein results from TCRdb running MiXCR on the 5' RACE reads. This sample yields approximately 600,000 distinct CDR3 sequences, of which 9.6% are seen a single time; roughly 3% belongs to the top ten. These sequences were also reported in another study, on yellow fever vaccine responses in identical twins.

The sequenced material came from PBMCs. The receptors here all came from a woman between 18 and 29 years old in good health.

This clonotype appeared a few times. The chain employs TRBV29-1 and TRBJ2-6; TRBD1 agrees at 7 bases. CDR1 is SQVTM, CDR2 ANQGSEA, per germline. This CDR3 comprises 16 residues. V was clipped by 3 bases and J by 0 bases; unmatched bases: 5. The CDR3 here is CSVDTHRGSGANVLTF. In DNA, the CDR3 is TGCAGCGTTGATACCCACAGGGGCTCTGGGGCCAACGTCCTGACTTTC.

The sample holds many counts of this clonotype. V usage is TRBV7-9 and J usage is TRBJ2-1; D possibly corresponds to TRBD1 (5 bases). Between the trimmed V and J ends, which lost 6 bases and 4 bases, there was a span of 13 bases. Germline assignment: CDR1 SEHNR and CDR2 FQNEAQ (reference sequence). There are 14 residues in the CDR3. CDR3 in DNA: TGTGCCAGCAGTTTGTTGGCAGGGTACAATGAGCAGTTCTTC. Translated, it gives CASSLLAGYNEQFF.

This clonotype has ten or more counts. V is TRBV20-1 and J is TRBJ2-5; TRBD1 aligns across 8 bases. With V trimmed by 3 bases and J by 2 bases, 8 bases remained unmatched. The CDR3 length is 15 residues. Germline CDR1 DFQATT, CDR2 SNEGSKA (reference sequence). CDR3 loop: CSARKGTGPQETQYF. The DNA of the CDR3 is TGCAGTGCTAGGAAAGGGACAGGCCCTCAAGAGACCCAGTACTTC.

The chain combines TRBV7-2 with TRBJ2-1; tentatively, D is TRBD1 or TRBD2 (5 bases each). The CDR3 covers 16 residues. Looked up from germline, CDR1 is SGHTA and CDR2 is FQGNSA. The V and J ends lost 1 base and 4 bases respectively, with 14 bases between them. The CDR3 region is CASSLVGTYAYNEQFF. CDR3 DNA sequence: TGTGCCAGCAGCTTAGTGGGGACGTATGCTTACAATGAGCAGTTCTTC.

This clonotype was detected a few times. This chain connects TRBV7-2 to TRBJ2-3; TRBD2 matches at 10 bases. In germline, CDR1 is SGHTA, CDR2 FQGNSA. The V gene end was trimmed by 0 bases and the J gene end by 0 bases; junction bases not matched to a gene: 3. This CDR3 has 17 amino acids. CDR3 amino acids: CASSLASTSGSTDTQYF. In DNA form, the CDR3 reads TGTGCCAGCAGCTTAGCGTCGACTAGCGGGAGCACAGATACGCAGTATTTT.

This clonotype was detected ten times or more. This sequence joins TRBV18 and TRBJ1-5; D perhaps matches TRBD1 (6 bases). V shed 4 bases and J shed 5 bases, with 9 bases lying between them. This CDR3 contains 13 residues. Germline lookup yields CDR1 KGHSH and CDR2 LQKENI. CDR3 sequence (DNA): TGTGCCAGCTCACACTCAGGGGATCAGCCCCAGCATTTT. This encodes CASSHSGDQPQHF.

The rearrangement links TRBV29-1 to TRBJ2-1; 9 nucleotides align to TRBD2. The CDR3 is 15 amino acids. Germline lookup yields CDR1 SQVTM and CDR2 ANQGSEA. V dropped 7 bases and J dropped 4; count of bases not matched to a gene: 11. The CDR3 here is CSGGLLAGIYNEQFF. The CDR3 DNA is TGCAGCGGAGGACTTCTAGCGGGAATTTACAATGAGCAGTTCTTC.

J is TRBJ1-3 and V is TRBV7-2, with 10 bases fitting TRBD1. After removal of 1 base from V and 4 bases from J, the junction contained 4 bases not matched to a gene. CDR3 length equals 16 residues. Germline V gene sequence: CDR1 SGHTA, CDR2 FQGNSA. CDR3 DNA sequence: TGTGCCAGCAGCTTAGTGGGACAGGGGACGGGAAACACCATATATTTT. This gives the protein CASSLVGQGTGNTIYF.

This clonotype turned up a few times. In nucleotides, the CDR3 is TGCAGTGCCCATTCGGGAAGGAGGGAGGGCCACGTGAGCCCAGATACGCAGTATTTT. Translating it yields CSAHSGRREGHVSPDTQYF. This chain connects TRBV20-1 to TRBJ2-3; 7 bases are shared with TRBD2. The V segment lost 6 bases and the J segment 4 bases; nucleotides outside the gene matches: 25. The CDR3 spans 19 residues. CDR1 is DFQATT and CDR2 is SNEGSKA in the germline V gene (reference sequence).

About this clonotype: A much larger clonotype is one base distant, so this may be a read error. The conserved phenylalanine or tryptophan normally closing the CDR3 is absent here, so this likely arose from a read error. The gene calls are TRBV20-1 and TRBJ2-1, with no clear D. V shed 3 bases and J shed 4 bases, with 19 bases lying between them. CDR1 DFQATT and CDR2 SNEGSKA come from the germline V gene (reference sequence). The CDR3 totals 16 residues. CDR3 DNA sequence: TGCAGTGCTAGGCCGGCGTGGGGAACCACTTACAATGAGCAGTTCTCC. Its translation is CSARPAWGTTYNEQFS.

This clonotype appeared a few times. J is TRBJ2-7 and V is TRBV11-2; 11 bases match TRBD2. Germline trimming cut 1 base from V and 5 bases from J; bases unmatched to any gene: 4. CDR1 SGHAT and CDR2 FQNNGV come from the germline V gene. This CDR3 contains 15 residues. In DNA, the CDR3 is TGTGCCAGCAGCTTAGGTATAGCGGGGGGGAACGAGCAGTACTTC. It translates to CASSLGIAGGNEQYF.

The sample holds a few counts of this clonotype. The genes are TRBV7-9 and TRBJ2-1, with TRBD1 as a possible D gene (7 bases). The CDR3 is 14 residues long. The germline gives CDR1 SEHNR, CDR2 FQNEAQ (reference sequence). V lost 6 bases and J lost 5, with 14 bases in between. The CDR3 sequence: CASREAGGHNEQFF. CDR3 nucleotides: TGTGCCAGCAGGGAGGCAGGGGGGCACAATGAGCAGTTCTTC. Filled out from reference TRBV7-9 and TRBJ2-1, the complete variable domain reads DTGVSQNPRHKITKRGQNVTFRCDPISEHNRLYWYRQTLGQGPEFLTYFQNEAQLEKSRLLSDRFSAERPKGSFSTLEIQRTEQGDSAMYLCASREAGGHNEQFFGPGTRLTVL.

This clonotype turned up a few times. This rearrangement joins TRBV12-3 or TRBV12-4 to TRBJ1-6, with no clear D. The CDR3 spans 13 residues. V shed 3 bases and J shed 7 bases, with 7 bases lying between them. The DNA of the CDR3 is TGTGCCAGCAGTTTCGGAGGGAATTCACCCCTCCACTTT. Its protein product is CASSFGGNSPLHF.

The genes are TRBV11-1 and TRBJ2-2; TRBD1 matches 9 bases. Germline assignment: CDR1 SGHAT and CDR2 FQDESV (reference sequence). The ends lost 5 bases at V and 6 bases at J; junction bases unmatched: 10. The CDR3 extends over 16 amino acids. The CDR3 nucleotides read TGTGCCAGCAGCACCTGGGACAGGGCCCTTCCCGGGGAGCTGTTTTTT. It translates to CASSTWDRALPGELFF.

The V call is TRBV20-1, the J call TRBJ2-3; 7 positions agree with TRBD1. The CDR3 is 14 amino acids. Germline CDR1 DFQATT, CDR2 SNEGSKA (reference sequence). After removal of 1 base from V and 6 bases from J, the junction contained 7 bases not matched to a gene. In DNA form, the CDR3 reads TGCAGTGCTAGAGCACAGGGGATCGCGGATACGCAGTATTTT. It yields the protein CSARAQGIADTQYF.

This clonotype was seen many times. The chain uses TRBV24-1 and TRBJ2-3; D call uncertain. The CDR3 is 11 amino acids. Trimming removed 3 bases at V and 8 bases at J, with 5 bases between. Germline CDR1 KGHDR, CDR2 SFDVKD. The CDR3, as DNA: TGTGCCACCAGTGATATTCTTACGCAGTATTTT. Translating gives CATSDILTQYF.

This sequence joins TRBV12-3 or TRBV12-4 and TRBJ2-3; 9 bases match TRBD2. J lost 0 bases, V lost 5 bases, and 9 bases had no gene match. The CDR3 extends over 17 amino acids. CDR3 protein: CASSLRLAAFSTDTQYF. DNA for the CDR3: TGTGCCAGCAGTCTACGACTAGCGGCCTTTAGCACAGATACGCAGTATTTT.

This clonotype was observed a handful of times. CDR3 region: CASSYSELVSDTQYF. The CDR3 DNA sequence: TGTGCCAGCAGTTACTCTGAATTGGTGTCAGATACGCAGTATTTT. J is TRBJ2-3 and V is TRBV6-5, with D unresolved. Trimming removed 0 bases from V and 4 bases from J, with 11 bases in between. CDR1 and CDR2 (germline): MNHEY, SVGAGI. The CDR3 loop spans 15 amino acids.

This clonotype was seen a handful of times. The CDR3 protein is CASSFDSGQETQYF. The CDR3 bases are TGTGCCAGCAGCTTTGATTCCGGCCAAGAGACCCAGTACTTC. The V and J genes are TRBV11-1 and TRBJ2-5; D call uncertain. Trimming took 3 bases from V and 1 from J, leaving 9 bases between them. This CDR3 is 14 amino acids long. CDR1 and CDR2 (germline): SGHAT, FQDESV (reference sequence).

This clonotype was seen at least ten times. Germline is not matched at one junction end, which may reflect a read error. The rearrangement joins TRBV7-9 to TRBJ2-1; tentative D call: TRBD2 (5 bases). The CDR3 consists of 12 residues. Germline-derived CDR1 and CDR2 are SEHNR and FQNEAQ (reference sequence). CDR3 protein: CASSVASREQFF. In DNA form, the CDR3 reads TGTGCCAGCAGCGTAGCTAGCCGGGAGCAGTTCTTC.

CDR3 DNA sequence: TGCAGCGTTGAAGGACGGTCTAGCACAGATACGCAGTATTTT. This sequence encodes CSVEGRSSTDTQYF. This chain connects TRBV29-1 to TRBJ2-3; D gene unclear. Germline CDR1 and CDR2: SQVTM and ANQGSEA. V shed 1 base and J shed 0 bases, with 8 bases lying between them. The CDR3 sequence is 14 residues long.

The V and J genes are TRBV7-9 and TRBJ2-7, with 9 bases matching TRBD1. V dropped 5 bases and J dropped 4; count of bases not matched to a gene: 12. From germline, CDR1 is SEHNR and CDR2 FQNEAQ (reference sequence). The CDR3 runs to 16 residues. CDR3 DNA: TGTGCCAGCAGCCACCACCGGGACAGGGCGGAATACGAGCAGTACTTC. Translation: CASSHHRDRAEYEQYF.

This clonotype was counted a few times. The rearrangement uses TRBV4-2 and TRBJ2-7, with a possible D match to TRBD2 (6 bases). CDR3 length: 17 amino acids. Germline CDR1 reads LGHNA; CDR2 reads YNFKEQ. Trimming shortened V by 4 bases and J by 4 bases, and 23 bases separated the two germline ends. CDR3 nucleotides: TGTGCCAGCAGCCCCCAATTAGACGGACTAATATGGTACGAGCAGTACTTC. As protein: CASSPQLDGLIWYEQYF.